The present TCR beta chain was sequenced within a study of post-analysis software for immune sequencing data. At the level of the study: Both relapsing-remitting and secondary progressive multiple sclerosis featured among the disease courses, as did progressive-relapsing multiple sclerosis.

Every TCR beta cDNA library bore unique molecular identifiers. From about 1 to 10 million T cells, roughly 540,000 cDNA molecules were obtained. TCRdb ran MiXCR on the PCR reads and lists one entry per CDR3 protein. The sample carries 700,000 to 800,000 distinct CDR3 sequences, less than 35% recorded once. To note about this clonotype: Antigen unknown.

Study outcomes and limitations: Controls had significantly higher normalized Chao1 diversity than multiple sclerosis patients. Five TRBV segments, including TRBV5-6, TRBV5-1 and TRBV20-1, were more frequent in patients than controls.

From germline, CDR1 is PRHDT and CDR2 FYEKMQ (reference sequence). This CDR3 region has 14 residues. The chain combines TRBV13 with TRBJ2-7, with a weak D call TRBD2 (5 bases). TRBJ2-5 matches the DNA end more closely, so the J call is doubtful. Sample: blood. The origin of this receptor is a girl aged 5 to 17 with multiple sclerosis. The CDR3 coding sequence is TGTGCCAGCAGCTTAGGTCCAGCGGCAGAGACCCAGTACTTC. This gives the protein CASSLGPAAETQYF.